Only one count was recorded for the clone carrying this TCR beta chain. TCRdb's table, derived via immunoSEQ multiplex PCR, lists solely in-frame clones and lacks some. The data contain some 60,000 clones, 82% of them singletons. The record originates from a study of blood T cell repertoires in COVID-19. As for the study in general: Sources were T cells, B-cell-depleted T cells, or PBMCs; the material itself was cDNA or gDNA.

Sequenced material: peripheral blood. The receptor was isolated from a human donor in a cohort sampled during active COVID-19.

CDR3 sequence: CASSRQGEETQYF. CDR3 nucleotide sequence: TGTGCCAGCAGCCGACAGGGAGAAGAGACCCAGTACTTC. The rearrangement links TRBV6-5 to TRBJ2-5; 7 bases are shared with TRBD1. Germline V CDR1 and CDR2: MNHEY, SVGAGI. The CDR3 is 13 amino acids. The V segment lost 6 bases and the J segment 3 bases; nucleotides outside the gene matches: 4.